Listed here is a single TCR beta chain. Its antigen remains unknown. These data originate in a study of OX40 agonist ivuxolimab in advanced cancers. Overall study: Ivuxolimab, an antibody that agonizes OX40 (CD134), was administered to the patients. Hepatocellular carcinoma, melanoma, renal cell or head and neck cancer occurred in dose-escalation patients.

Study findings and constraints: Doses of 0.1 to 3.0 mg/kg were accompanied by clonal expansion of CD4+ and CD8+ blood T cells by week 6. The average count of expanded clones was higher among CD8+ T cells than among CD4+.

Trimming pared 2 bases from V and 5 bases from J, leaving 21 bases between. The CDR3 sequence is 16 residues long. From germline, CDR1 is GTSNPN and CDR2 SVGIG (reference sequence). TCRdb's copy holds only in-frame clones and misses some; the assay was immunoSEQ multiplex PCR. Altogether 60,000 or so clones are present, roughly nine tenths being singletons, with the ten largest covering under 0.85%. Sequenced material: CD4+ or CD8+ T cells sorted from blood, taken in a trial of the OX40 agonist ivuxolimab. The genes are TRBV30 and TRBJ2-5; D might be TRBD2 (7 bases). This receptor was obtained from an adult with an advanced solid tumor such as melanoma, head and neck, liver or kidney cancer. This CDR3 reads CAWSPGLAGASETQYF. The CDR3 coding sequence is TGTGCCTGGAGTCCAGGACTGGCGGGGGCGTCGGAGACCCAGTACTTC.